These 16 T cell receptor beta chains originate from one sample sequenced in a study of T-cell memory formation after mild COVID-19. TCRdb re-called the 5' RACE reads through MiXCR, storing one row per CDR3 protein. The sample shows roughly 190,000 distinct CDR3 sequences, around 30% of them seen only once. Sequencing was done on a sample of PBMCs or a T cell subset sorted from them (not recorded which). Every receptor here comes from an adult woman who had mild COVID-19 (a few samples of this study predate the infection). Cell type and time point are not known.

In this sample, this clonotype turned up a few times. This rearrangement joins TRBV6-4 to TRBJ1-2; D unresolved. This CDR3 is built from 15 residues. V lost 6 bases, J lost 7 bases, and 21 bases lay in between. Looked up from germline, CDR1 is MRHNA and CDR2 is SNTAGT. The CDR3 region is CASRQREAGGGGYTF. The DNA of the CDR3 is TGTGCCAGCAGACAAAGAGAAGCGGGAGGAGGTGGCTACACCTTC.

This clonotype was counted only a few times. V usage is TRBV12-3 or TRBV12-4 and J usage is TRBJ2-5, with a weak D call TRBD2 (6 bases). This CDR3 comprises 16 residues. Trimming stripped 4 bases from V and 0 bases from J, with 15 bases between. The chain's CDR3 is CASSSRDSSYQETQYF. In nucleotides, the CDR3 is TGTGCCAGCAGTTCACGGGACTCCTCGTACCAAGAGACCCAGTACTTC.

The chain joins TRBV6-5 to TRBJ2-1; 9 bases line up with TRBD2. Unmatched junction bases numbered 8, after V lost 2 bases and J lost 9 bases. This CDR3 has 15 residues. Germline V CDR1 and CDR2: MNHEY, SVGAGI. Here the CDR3 reads CASSYPASGNGEQFF. The CDR3 DNA reads TGTGCCAGCAGTTACCCGGCTAGCGGGAACGGTGAGCAGTTCTTC.

The chain is built from TRBV20-1 and TRBJ2-6; the D gene is possibly TRBD2 (5 bases). Trimming pared 6 bases from V and 2 bases from J, leaving 11 bases between. The V gene's germline CDR1 is DFQATT and CDR2 SNEGSKA (reference sequence). The CDR3 runs to 14 residues. In DNA, the CDR3 is TGCAGTGCGGAAAGGGAGACTGGGGCCAACGTCCTGACTTTC. Translated: CSAERETGANVLTF.

This clonotype has more than one count but fewer than ten. This sequence joins TRBV13 and TRBJ2-1; possibly TRBD1 for D (5 bases). V lost 0 bases and J 3 bases, leaving 9 bases between the germline ends. CDR3 length equals 15 residues. Per germline, CDR1 PRHDT and CDR2 FYEKMQ (reference sequence). CDR3 loop: CASSLGTALYNEQFF. DNA for the CDR3: TGTGCCAGCAGCTTAGGGACAGCTCTCTACAATGAGCAGTTCTTC. Drawing the rest from reference TRBV13 and TRBJ2-1, the complete variable domain is AAGVIQSPRHLIKEKRETATLKCYPIPRHDTVYWYQQGPGQDPQFLISFYEKMQSDKGSIPDRFSAQQFSDYHSELNMSSLELGDSALYFCASSLGTALYNEQFFGPGTRLTVL.

A few counts support this clonotype. The chain employs TRBV7-9 and TRBJ2-4; D might be TRBD1 (6 bases). Germline loops: CDR1 SEHNR, CDR2 FQNEAQ (reference sequence). Trimming left V 1 base short and J 6 bases short, with 13 bases between. The CDR3 loop spans 15 amino acids. For the CDR3, the DNA is TGTGCCAGCAGCTTAGTGGGGGCAGTCACAAACATTCAGTACTTC. This sequence encodes CASSLVGAVTNIQYF.

This chain joins TRBV18 and TRBJ1-1, with a weak D call TRBD1 (6 bases). This CDR3 has 12 amino acids. V was shortened by 2 bases and J by 8 bases, with 9 bases between the two germline ends. Germline CDR1 is KGHSH and CDR2 is LQKENI. The CDR3 loop is CASSPGTIEAFF. The CDR3 region has the DNA TGTGCCAGCTCACCAGGGACAATAGAAGCTTTCTTT.

The J gene is TRBJ1-2, the V gene TRBV7-2; 11 positions match TRBD1. The CDR3 has 16 amino acids. The V segment lost 2 bases and the J segment 5 bases; nucleotides outside the gene matches: 7. Germline V lookup: CDR1 SGHTA, CDR2 FQGNSA. This CDR3 is CASSLTSDRGPYGYTF. The CDR3 DNA follows: TGTGCCAGCAGCTTAACGTCGGACAGGGGGCCGTATGGCTACACCTTC.

CDR3: CSARESLEQYF. CDR3 coding DNA: TGCAGTGCTAGAGAGTCTCTCGAGCAGTACTTC. This sequence joins TRBV20-1 and TRBJ2-7, with D unresolved. The CDR3 extends over 11 amino acids. Germline values: CDR1 DFQATT, CDR2 SNEGSKA (reference sequence). The germline V and J ends were trimmed by 0 bases and 6 bases, with 6 bases remaining between them.

The chain links TRBV6-1 to TRBJ2-7; 12 bases are shared with TRBD2. Per the germline V gene, CDR1 is MNHNS and CDR2 is SASEGT. The CDR3 loop spans 18 amino acids. After removal of 3 bases from V and 0 bases from J, the junction contained 9 bases not matched to a gene. CDR3 loop: CASSEPTSGSEFSYEQYF. The CDR3 nucleotides are TGTGCCAGCAGTGAGCCGACTAGCGGGAGTGAGTTCTCCTACGAGCAGTACTTC.

V is TRBV28 and J is TRBJ1-2; 11 nucleotides align to TRBD1. In germline, CDR1 is MDHEN, CDR2 SYDVKM. The CDR3 has 15 amino acids. Losses at the gene ends were 6 bases for V and 6 bases for J; bases not matched to a gene: 9. The CDR3 protein is CASSSHRTGGDGYTF. CDR3 nucleotides: TGTGCCAGCAGCTCTCATAGGACAGGGGGCGATGGCTACACCTTC.

V is TRBV19 and J is TRBJ2-1; D gene ambiguous. This CDR3 contains 13 residues. Trimming pared 4 bases from V and 4 bases from J, leaving 8 bases between. Germline-derived CDR1 and CDR2 are LNHDA and SQIVND (reference sequence). CDR3 residues: CASSNGRYNEQFF. The CDR3 nucleotides read TGTGCCAGTAGTAACGGCAGATACAATGAGCAGTTCTTC.

This clonotype was observed a few times. This rearrangement joins TRBV3-1 to TRBJ2-1; 16 nucleotides match TRBD2. The CDR3 has 18 residues. The V gene end was trimmed by 4 bases and the J gene end by 9 bases; junction bases not matched to a gene: 12. CDR1 and CDR2 from the germline V gene are LGHDT and YNNKEL (reference sequence). The CDR3 spells CASSRTGTSGRALPEQFF. The DNA for the CDR3 is TGTGCCAGCAGCCGGACCGGGACTAGCGGGAGGGCCCTCCCTGAGCAGTTCTTC.

The genes are TRBV4-1 and TRBJ2-1, with 13 bases lining up with TRBD2. The CDR3 is 16 amino acids. Germline V lookup: CDR1 MGHRA, CDR2 YSYEKL. After removal of 4 bases from V and 7 bases from J, the junction contained 7 bases not matched to a gene. Written as DNA, the CDR3 is TGCGCCAGCAGCCCCCTGACTAGCGGGGGGCGTAATGAGCAGTTCTTC. Amino acid sequence: CASSPLTSGGRNEQFF.

This clonotype occurred many times. The chain combines TRBV4-2 with TRBJ2-7; 9 positions agree with TRBD1. V gave up 1 base and J gave up 2 bases; unmatched junction bases: 6. Germline-derived CDR1 and CDR2 are LGHNA and YNFKEQ. The CDR3 extends over 16 amino acids. The CDR3 DNA is TGTGCCAGCAGCCAAGCTGCCCGGGACAGGGCCTACGAGCAGTACTTC. As protein: CASSQAARDRAYEQYF.

This rearrangement joins TRBV7-9 to TRBJ1-2, with 9 nucleotides matching TRBD1. V lost 5 bases, J lost 2 bases, and 12 bases stayed unmatched. CDR3 size: 17 residues. Per germline, CDR1 SEHNR and CDR2 FQNEAQ (reference sequence). The CDR3 region is CASSLWGGQGRNYGYTF. The CDR3 nucleotides read TGTGCCAGCAGCCTCTGGGGCGGACAGGGGCGAAACTATGGCTACACCTTC.